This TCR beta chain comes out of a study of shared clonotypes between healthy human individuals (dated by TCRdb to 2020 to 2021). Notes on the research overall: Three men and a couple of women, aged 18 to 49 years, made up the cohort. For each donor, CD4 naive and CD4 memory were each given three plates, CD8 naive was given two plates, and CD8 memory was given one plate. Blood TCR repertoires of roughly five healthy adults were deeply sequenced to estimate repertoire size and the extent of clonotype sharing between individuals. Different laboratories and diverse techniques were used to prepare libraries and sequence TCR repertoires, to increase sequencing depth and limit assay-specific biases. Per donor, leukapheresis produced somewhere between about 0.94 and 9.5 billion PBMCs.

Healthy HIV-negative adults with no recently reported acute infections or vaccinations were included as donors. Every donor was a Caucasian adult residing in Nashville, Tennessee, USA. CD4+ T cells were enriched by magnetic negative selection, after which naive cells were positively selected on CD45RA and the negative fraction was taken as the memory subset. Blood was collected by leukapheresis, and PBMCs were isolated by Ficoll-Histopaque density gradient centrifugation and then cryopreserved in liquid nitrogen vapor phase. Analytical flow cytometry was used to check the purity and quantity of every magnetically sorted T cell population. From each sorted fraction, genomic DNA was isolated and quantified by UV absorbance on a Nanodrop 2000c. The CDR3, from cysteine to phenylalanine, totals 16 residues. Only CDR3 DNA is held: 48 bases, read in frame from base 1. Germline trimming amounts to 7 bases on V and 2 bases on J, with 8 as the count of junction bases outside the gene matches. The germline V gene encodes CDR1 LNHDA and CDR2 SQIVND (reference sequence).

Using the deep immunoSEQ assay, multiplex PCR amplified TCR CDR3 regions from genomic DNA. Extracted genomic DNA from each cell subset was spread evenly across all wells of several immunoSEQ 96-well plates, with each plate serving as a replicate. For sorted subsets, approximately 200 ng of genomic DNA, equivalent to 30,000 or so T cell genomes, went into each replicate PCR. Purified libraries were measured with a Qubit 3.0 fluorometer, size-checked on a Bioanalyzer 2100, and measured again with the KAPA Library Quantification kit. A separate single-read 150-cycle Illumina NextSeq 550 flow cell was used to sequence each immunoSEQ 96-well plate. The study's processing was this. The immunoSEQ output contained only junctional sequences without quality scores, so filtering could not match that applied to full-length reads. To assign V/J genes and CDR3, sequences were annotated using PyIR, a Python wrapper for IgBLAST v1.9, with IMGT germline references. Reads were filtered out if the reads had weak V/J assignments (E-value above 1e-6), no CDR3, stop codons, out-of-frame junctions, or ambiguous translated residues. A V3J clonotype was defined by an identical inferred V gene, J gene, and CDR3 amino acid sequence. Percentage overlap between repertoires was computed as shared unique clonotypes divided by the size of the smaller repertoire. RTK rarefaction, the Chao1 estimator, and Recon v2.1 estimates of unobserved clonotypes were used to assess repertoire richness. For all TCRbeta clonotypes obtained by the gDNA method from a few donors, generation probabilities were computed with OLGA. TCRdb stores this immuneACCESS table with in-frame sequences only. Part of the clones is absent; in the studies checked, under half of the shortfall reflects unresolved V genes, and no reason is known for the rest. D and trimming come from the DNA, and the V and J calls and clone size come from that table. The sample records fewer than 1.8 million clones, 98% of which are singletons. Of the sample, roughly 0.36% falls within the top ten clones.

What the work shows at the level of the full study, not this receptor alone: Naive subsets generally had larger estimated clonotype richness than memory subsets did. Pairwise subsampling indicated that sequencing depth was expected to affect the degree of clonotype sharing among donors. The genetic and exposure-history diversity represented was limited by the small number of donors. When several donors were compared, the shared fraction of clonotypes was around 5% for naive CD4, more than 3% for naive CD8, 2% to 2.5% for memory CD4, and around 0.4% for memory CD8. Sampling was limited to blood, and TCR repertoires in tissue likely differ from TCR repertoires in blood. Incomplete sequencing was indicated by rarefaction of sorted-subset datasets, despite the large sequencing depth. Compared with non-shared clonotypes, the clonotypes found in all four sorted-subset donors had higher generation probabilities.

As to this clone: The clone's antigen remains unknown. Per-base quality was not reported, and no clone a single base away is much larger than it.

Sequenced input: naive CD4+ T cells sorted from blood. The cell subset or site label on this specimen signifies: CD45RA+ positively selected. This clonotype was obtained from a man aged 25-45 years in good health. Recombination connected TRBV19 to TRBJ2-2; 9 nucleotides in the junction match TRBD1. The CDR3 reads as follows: CASIRDRERNTGELFF. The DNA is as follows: TGTGCCAGTATTAGGGACAGGGAACGCAACACCGGGGAGCTGTTTTTT.